The clone carrying this T cell receptor beta chain qualifies as medium-sized. The entry originates in a study of blood T cell repertoires in COVID-19. Study-level background: COVID-19 samples collected from the United States, Italy and Spain covered acute and convalescent phases. Sources were T cells, B-cell-depleted T cells, or PBMCs; the material itself was cDNA or gDNA.

This CDR3 is built from 13 residues. Germline CDR1 and CDR2: SGHDT and YYEEEE. Trimming left V 4 bases short and J 5 bases short, with 12 bases between. Original handling: Estimation of nucleated cell counts relied on the amplification of reference gene primers. TCRdb's copy holds only in-frame clones and misses some; the assay was immunoSEQ multiplex PCR. That table is the source of V, J and clone size, and D and trimming were worked out from the DNA. Among around 200,000 clones listed, 87% were seen once. The rearrangement joins TRBV5-6 to TRBJ2-5, with a possible D match to TRBD2 (6 bases). Sequences were obtained from peripheral blood. The receptor comes from a woman aged 18-35 years who had recovered from COVID-19. The CDR3 DNA is TGTGCCAGCAGCCGTAGTGGGGGGGAGACCCAGTACTTC. Translated: CASSRSGGETQYF.